The clone carrying this TCR beta chain showed up just a few times. The study ran its PCR with 60 Vbeta and 13 Jbeta primers. Produced via immunoSEQ multiplex PCR; TCRdb's table is partial and in-frame only. This sample has about 98,000 clones; around 57% occur once, and the top ten carry around 5%. V dropped 4 bases and J dropped 5; count of bases not matched to a gene: 7. The germline V gene encodes CDR1 SGHRS and CDR2 YFSETQ. The length of the CDR3 is 14 residues. The data derive from a study of cytomegalovirus exposure and HLA in healthy donors. Material for sequencing was PBMCs. This receptor was identified in a human donor in good health. The V and J genes are TRBV5-1 and TRBJ2-5, with TRBD1 matching 8 bases. The CDR3 DNA reads as TGCGCCAGCAGCGTCAGGGGGCGCAGGGAGACCCAGTACTTC. Encoded protein: CASSVRGRRETQYF.